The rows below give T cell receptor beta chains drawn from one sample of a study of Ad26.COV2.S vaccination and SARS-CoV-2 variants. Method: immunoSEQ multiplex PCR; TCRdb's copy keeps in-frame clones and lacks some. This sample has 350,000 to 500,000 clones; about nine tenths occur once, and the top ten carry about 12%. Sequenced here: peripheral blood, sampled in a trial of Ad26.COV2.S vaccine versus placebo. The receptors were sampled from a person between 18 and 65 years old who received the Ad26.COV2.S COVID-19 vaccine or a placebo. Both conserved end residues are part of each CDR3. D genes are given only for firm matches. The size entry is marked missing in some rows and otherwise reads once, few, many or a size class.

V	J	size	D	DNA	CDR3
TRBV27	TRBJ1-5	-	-	TGTGCCAGCAGTCCACCTGGGCGACGTCAGCCCCAGCATTTT	CASSPPGRRQPQHF
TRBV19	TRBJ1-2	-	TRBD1	TGTGCCAGTAGTATCGGACAGGTCGGGGGCTACACCTTC	CASSIGQVGGYTF
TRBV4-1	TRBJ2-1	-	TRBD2	TGCGCCAGCAGCCAAGACAGCGGGAGTTTCAATGAGCAGTTCTTC	CASSQDSGSFNEQFF
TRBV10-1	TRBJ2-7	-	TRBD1	TGCGCCAGCAGTGAGTCTGAGACAGGGTCCTACGAGCAGTACTTC	CASSESETGSYEQYF
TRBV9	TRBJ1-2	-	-	TGTGCCAGCAACAGGGACCAAAACTATGGCTACACCTTC	CASNRDQNYGYTF
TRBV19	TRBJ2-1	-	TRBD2	TGTGCCAGTAGTCCGACTAGCGGGTCGTGGGGTGAGCAGTTCTTC	CASSPTSGSWGEQFF
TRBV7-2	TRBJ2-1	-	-	TGTGCCAGCAGCTTAAAGTGGGGCGGTGAGTTCTTC	CASSLKWGGEFF
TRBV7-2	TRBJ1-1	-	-	TGTGCCAGCAGCTTAGTAGCGAGGAACACTGAAGCTTTCTTT	CASSLVARNTEAFF
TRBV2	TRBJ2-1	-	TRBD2	TGTGCCAGCAGCAGGACTAGCGGGAGCTATGAGCAGTTCTTC	CASSRTSGSYEQFF
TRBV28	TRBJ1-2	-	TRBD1	TGTGCCAGCAGTTTTCCGCAGGGGGCGTCGAGCTATGGCTACACCTTC	CASSFPQGASSYGYTF
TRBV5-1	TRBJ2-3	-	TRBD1	TGCGCCAGCAGGATAGGACAGGGTTACACAGATACGCAGTATTTT	CASRIGQGYTDTQYF
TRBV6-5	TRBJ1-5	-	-	TGTGCCAGCAGTTACTCGCGGGGGCCCCAGCATTTT	CASSYSRGPQHF
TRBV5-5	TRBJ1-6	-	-	TGTGCCAGCAGCGCCAGGACAGTTGGGCTTGATTCGGCCCTCCACTTT	CASSARTVGLDSALHF
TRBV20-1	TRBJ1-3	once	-	TGCAGTGCTAGTGACGTCGGCTCTGGAAACACCATATATTTT	CSASDVGSGNTIYF
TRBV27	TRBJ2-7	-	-	TGTGCCAGCAGAATGGAGGGCGCCAGTGAGGAGCAGTACTTC	CASRMEGASEEQYF
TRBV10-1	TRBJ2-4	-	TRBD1	TGCGCCAGCAGAGGACAGGGGTCAAACATTCAGTACTTC	CASRGQGSNIQYF
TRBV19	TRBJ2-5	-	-	TGTGCCAGTAGTATAGAAATGAGAAGGGAAGAGACCCAGTACTTC	CASSIEMRREETQYF
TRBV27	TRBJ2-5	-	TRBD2	TGTGCCAGCAGTTCCCGGGCTAGCGGGAGGGAACGGGAGACCCAGTACTTC	CASSSRASGRERETQYF
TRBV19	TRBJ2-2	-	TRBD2	TGTGCCAGTAGTCCCAGGGCTAGCGGGTCCAACCTTAGGACCGGGGAGCTGTTTTTT	CASSPRASGSNLRTGELFF
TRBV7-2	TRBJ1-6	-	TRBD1	TGTGCCAGCAGCTTAGAGGACAGGTCACCCCTCCACTTT	CASSLEDRSPLHF
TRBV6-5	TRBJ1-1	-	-	TGTGCCAGCAGTTACCGCGGACGGAACACTGAAGCTTTCTTT	CASSYRGRNTEAFF
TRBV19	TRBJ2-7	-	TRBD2	TGTGCCAGTAGTAACGGGAGGGCCTACGAGCAGTACTTC	CASSNGRAYEQYF
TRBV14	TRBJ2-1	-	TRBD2	TGTGCCAGCAGGGCTAGCGGGCACTACAATGAGCAGTTCTTC	CASRASGHYNEQFF
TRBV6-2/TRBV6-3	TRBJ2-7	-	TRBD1	TGTGCCAGCAGCCATCCCGGACAGGGGGTCCCCTACGAGCAGTACTTC	CASSHPGQGVPYEQYF
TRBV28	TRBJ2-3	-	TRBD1	TGTGCCAGCACTGGACAGGTCTTGATCGCAGATACGCAGTATTTT	CASTGQVLIADTQYF
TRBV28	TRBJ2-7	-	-	TGTGCCAGCAGTTCCCCATTGACGAGGACCTACGAGCAGTACTTC	CASSSPLTRTYEQYF
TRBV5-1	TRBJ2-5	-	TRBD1	TGCGCCAGCAGTAGGACAGGGGCTGGGGAGACCCAGTACTTC	CASSRTGAGETQYF
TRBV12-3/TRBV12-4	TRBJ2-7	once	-	TGTGCCAGCAGTTTAATTACCAACTACGAGCAGTACTTC	CASSLITNYEQYF
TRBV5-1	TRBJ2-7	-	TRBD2	TGCGCCAGCAGCCCCGATCTAGCGGGAGGCCTATCCTACGAGCAGTACTTC	CASSPDLAGGLSYEQYF
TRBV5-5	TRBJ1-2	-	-	TGTGCCAGCAGCTTGGAGCCACAGGTGCGGGTCGGCTACACCTTC	CASSLEPQVRVGYTF
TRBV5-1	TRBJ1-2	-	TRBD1	TGCGCCAGCAGCTTGGACCCGGGACAGGGGGAAGGCTACACCTTC	CASSLDPGQGEGYTF
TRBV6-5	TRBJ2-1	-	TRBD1	TGTGCCAGCAGGAGGGACAGTAGCTCCTACAATGAGCAGTTCTTC	CASRRDSSSYNEQFF
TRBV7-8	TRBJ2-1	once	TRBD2	TGTGCCAGCAGCTTAGTGCAGGGTCCGGGACTAGCGGGATTTTCCTACAATGAGCAGTTCTTC	CASSLVQGPGLAGFSYNEQFF
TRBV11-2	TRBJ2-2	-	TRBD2	TGTGCCAGCCCCAATGGACTAGCGTCCGGGGAGCTGTTTTTT	CASPNGLASGELFF
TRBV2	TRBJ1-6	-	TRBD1	TGTGCCAGCACCCAATCTACAGGGGATAATTCACCCCTCCACTTT	CASTQSTGDNSPLHF
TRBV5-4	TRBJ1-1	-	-	TGTGCCAGCAGCTTGCCAGCAATGAACACTGAAGCTTTCTTT	CASSLPAMNTEAFF